This TCR beta chain was found in a study of identical twins. Points from the study as a whole: Within beta out-of-frame sequences, the excess sharing observed between twins was weaker.

This clonotype was seen a few times. Its antigen is undetermined. After removal of 0 bases from V and 4 bases from J, the junction contained 6 bases not matched to a gene. The CDR3 loop spans 15 amino acids. Germline V CDR1 and CDR2: DFQATT, SNEGSKA (reference sequence). One entry per CDR3 protein, called by TCRdb with MiXCR from the 5' RACE reads. The data hold approximately 680,000 distinct CDR3 sequences, with under 8.5% observed a single time. These data were also reused for a study on yellow fever vaccine responses in identical twins.

Sequenced material: PBMCs. The clonotype originates from a woman under 30 in good health. The chain links TRBV20-1 to TRBJ2-1; TRBD1 agrees at 7 bases. Written as DNA, the CDR3 is TGCAGTGCTAGAGATAGTGGGGACAGATACAATGAGCAGTTCTTC. Translation gives CSARDSGDRYNEQFF.